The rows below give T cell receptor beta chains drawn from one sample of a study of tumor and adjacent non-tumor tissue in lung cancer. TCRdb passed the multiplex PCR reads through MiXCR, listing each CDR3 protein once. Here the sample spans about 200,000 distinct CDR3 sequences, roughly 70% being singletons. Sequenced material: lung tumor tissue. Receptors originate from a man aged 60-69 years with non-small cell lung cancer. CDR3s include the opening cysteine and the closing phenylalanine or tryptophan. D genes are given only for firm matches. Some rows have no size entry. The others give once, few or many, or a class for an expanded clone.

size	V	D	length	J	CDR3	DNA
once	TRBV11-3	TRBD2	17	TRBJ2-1	CASSLERGLAGDYKSFF	TGCGCCAGCAGCTTAGAACGGGGACTAGCGGGAGATTATAAGTCGTTCTTC
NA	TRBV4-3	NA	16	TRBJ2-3	CASSQDGAGTTDTQYF	TGCGCCAGCAGCCAAGATGGGGCGGGCACCACAGATACTCAGTATTTT
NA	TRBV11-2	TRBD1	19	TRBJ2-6	CASSLVPKDRPSVANVLAF	TGTGCCAGCAGCTTAGTTCCGAAGGACAGGCCCTCTGTGGCCAACGTCCTGGCTTTC
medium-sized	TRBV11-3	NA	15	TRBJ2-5	CASSLGRLGQETQYF	TGTGCCAGCAGCTTAGGCCGCTTAGGCCAAGAGACCCAGTACTTC
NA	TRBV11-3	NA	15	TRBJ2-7	CASSLRGLISYEQYF	TGTGCCAGCAGTCTGAGAGGTTTGATCTCCTACGAGCAGTACTTC
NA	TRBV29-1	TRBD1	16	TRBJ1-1	CSVGHLDRGFDTEAFF	TGCAGCGTCGGCCACTTGGACAGGGGTTTCGACACTGAAGCTTTCTTT
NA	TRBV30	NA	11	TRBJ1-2	CAWSVYYGYTF	TGTGCCTGGAGTGTTTACTATGGCTACACCTTC
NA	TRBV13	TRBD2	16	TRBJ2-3	CASSWGLAGETDTQYF	TGTGCCAGCAGCTGGGGACTAGCGGGAGAGACAGATACGCAGTATTTT
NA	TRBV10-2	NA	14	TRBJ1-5	CASCPTRGDQPQHF	TGCGCCAGCTGTCCGACCCGGGGAGATCAGCCCCAGCATTTT
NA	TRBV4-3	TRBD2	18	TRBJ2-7	CASSQELAGGTISYEQYF	TGTGCCAGCAGCCAAGAACTAGCGGGAGGTACAATCTCCTACGAGCAGTACTTC
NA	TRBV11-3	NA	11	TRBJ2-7	CASNLGARQYF	TGTGCCAGCAACCTCGGGGCGCGGCAATACTTC
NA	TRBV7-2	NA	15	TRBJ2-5	CASSSVGAGMETQYF	TGTGCCAGCAGCTCCGTGGGGGCTGGCATGGAGACCCAGTACTTC
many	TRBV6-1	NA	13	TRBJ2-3	CASRASESDTQYF	TGTGCCAGCAGGGCCTCGGAGTCGGATACGCAGTATTTT
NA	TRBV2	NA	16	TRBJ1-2	CVSSGTRASSQGGYTF	TGTGTCAGCAGTGGAACCCGGGCCAGTTCCCAAGGGGGCTACACCTTC
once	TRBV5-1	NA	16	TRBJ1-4	CASSLGPDRTNEKLLF	TGCGCCAGCAGCTTGGGACCCGACAGAACTAATGAAAAACTGTTATTT
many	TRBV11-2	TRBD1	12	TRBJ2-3	CASGQGTDTQYF	TGTGCCAGCGGACAGGGCACAGATACGCAGTATTTT
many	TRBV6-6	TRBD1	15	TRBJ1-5	CASSYGTGEMQPQHF	TGTGCCAGCAGTTATGGGACAGGGGAAATGCAGCCCCAGCATTTT
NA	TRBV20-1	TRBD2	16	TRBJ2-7	CSASYSQTSGVYEQYF	TGCAGTGCTAGTTACTCCCAAACTAGCGGGGTCTACGAGCAATACTTC
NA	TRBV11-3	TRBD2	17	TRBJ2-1	CASSSHRTSGGYNKQFF	TGTGCAAGTAGTTCCCACCGGACTAGCGGGGGCTACAATAAGCAGTTCTTC
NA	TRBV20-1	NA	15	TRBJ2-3	CSAREVGGPTETQYF	TGCAGTGCTAGAGAAGTTGGTGGTCCGACGGAAACGCAGTATTTT
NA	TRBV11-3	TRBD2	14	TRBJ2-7	CASSLTGGSHEQNF	TGTGCCAGCAGCTTAACGGGGGGATCTCACGAGCAGAACTTC
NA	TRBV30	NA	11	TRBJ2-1	CAWSLNNEQLF	TGTGCCTGGAGTCTCAACAATGAGCAGTTGTTC
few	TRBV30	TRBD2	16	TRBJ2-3	CAWSVASGGGTDTQYF	TGTGCCTGGAGTGTTGCTAGCGGGGGGGGCACAGATACGCAGTATTTT
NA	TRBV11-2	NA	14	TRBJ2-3	CPSGPDRSTYMQYF	TGTCCCAGCGGACCTGATAGGAGCACATATATGCAGTATTTT
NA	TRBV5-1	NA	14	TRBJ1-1	CASSPWTAYTEAFF	TGCGCCAGCAGCCCCTGGACGGCTTACACTGAAGCTTTCTTT
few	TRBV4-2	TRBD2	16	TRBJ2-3	CASSQDLTGGADTQYF	TGTGCCAGCAGCCAAGATTTAACGGGGGGGGCCGATACGCAGTATTTT
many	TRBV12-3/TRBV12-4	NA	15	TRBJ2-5	CASSPWGRGQETQYF	TGTGCCAGCAGCCCCTGGGGGCGGGGACAAGAGACCCAGTACTTC
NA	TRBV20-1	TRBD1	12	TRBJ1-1	CSVSQGATEAFF	TGCAGTGTCTCACAGGGGGCCACTGAAGCTTTCTTT
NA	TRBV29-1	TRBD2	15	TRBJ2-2	CSIDGTGGVGAELFF	TGCAGCATTGACGGGACGGGGGGAGTAGGCGCGGAGCTGTTTTTT
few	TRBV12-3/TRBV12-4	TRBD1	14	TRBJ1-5	CASSPRQGRQPQHF	TGTGCCAGCAGTCCCCGACAGGGGCGCCAGCCCCAGCATTTT
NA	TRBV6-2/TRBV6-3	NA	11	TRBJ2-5	CASSYLETQHF	TGTGCCAGCAGTTATTTGGAGACCCAGCACTTC
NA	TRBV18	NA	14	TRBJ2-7	CASSPPGQICEQYF	TGTGCCAGCTCACCACCGGGCCAGATCTGCGAGCAGTACTTC
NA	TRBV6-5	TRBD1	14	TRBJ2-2	CASGRDRGLGELLF	TGTGCCAGCGGAAGGGACAGGGGGTTAGGGGAGCTGTTGTTT
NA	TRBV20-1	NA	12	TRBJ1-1	CGVLTDGWEAFF	TGCGGTGTTCTGACGGACGGGTGGGAGGCTTTCTTT
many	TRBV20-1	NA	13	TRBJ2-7	CSGSGGGAYEQYF	TGCAGTGGCAGCGGAGGAGGGGCCTACGAGCAGTACTTC
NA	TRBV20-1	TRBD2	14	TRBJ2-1	CSAPLAGEKWKQFF	TGCAGCGCGCCTCTAGCGGGAGAGAAGTGGAAACAGTTCTTC
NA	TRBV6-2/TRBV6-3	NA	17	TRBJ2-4	CASNYSTGVADKNIQYF	TGTGCCAGCAATTACTCGACGGGGGTTGCGGACAAAAACATTCAGTACTTC
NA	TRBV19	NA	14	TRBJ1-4	CASSIPGVGEKLFF	TGTGCCAGTAGTATACCGGGAGTGGGTGAAAAACTGTTTTTC
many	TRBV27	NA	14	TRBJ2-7	CASSSGVVSYEQYF	TGTGCCAGCAGTTCCGGGGTAGTTTCCTACGAGCAGTACTTC
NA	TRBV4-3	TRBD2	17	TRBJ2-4	CASSQDRGRAWKNIRYF	TGCGCCAGCAGCCAAGATCGAGGGAGGGCCTGGAAAAACATCCGGTACTTC
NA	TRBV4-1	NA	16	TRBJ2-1	CTSSQDDRGGYNEQFF	TGCACCAGCAGCCAAGACGACCGAGGGGGGTACAATGAGCAGTTCTTC
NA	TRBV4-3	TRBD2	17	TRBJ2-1	CASSQTAGTSGRNEQFF	TGCGCCAGCAGCCAGACAGCCGGGACTAGCGGGAGAAATGAGCAGTTCTTC
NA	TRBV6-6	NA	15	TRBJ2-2	CASRYSGENTGELFF	TGTGCCAGCCGTTACTCCGGGGAGAACACCGGGGAGCTGTTTTTT
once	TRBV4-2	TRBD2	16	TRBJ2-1	CVSNQGSGSVNNEQFF	TGTGTCAGCAACCAAGGTAGCGGGAGCGTCAACAATGAGCAGTTCTTC
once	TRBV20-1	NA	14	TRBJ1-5	CIAREGRENRPQHF	TGCATTGCTAGAGAGGGACGGGAGAATCGGCCCCAGCATTTT
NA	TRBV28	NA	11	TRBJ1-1	CASCSGREAFF	TGTGCCAGCTGTAGCGGGCGCGAAGCTTTCTTT
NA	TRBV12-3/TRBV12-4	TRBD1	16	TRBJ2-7	CVSSYDPGQGNNEQYF	TGTGTCAGCAGTTACGACCCGGGACAGGGGAACAACGAGCAGTACTTC
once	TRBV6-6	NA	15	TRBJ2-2	CASSSSGGNTGELFF	TGTGCCAGCAGTTCCTCCGGGGGAAACACCGGGGAGCTGTTTTTT
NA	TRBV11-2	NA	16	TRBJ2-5	CASNSIMGWPKEIQYF	TGTGCCAGCAACTCCATAATGGGGTGGCCAAAGGAGATCCAGTACTTC
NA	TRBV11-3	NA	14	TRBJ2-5	CASSPRASVETQYF	TGTGCCAGTAGCCCAAGAGCGTCGGTGGAGACCCAGTACTTC
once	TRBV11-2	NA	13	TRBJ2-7	CASSSPNRVGQYF	TGTGCCAGCAGCTCACCCAACAGGGTCGGGCAGTACTTC